A selection of T cell receptor beta chains follows, all from one sample in a study of T-cell reconstitution after alpha-beta-depleted transplantation in children. A single record per CDR3 protein comes from TCRdb applying MiXCR to the PCR reads. The profile shows hundreds of thousands of distinct CDR3 sequences, about 11% of them singletons. The sequences come from PBMCs from the stem cell graft donor, collected from the stem cell graft. These receptors all come from a human donor who donated a stem cell graft to a child with acute myeloid leukemia. The CDR3 runs from the conserved cysteine through the conserved F or W.

>15|TRBJ2-1|TRBV15
CATSSPSGGGDEQFF
>14|TRBJ2-1|TRBV9
CASIRQRRGNEQFF
>14|TRBJ2-3|TRBV20-1
CSTATSGKGDTQYF
>16|TRBJ2-1|TRBV6-2/TRBV6-3
CASSYVLATSYNEQFF
>13|TRBJ1-1|TRBV12-3/TRBV12-4
CASSWGANTEAFF
>15|TRBJ2-3|TRBV24-1
CATSDRSPSTDTQYF
>13|TRBJ2-1|TRBV29-1
CSVGPNGVNEQFF
>13|TRBJ1-1|TRBV10-3
CAISETGTTEAFF
>14|TRBJ2-1|TRBV7-3
CASSLAGGWSEQFF
>18|TRBJ2-7|TRBV11-2
CASSSKGAAGLLADEQYF
>13|TRBJ1-4|TRBV7-2
CASSLNFDEKLFF
>14|TRBJ2-6|TRBV5-1
CASSLGLGANVLTF
>13|TRBJ2-7|TRBV30
CAWSRVSRAEQYF
>15|TRBJ2-3|TRBV7-3
CASSRVGAGTDTQYF
>13|TRBJ2-2|TRBV29-1
CSAGQSNTGELFF
>13|TRBJ2-1|TRBV6-1
CASKPSGTLEQFF
>13|TRBJ1-6|TRBV7-9
CASSLSTGTPLHF
>11|TRBJ2-1|TRBV29-1
CSVEGEDEQFF
>16|TRBJ2-5|TRBV7-2
CASSLRRQSFGETQYF
>15|TRBJ2-7|TRBV28
CASSRRASGAYEQYF
>15|TRBJ2-3|TRBV11-2
CASSFFLSSTDTQYF
>17|TRBJ1-4|TRBV6-1
CASRKRGQGAANEKLFF